This TCR beta chain was found in a study of cytomegalovirus exposure and HLA in healthy donors. The PCR used 60 Vbeta and 13 Jbeta primers. TCRdb keeps only in-frame clones here, not all; method: immunoSEQ multiplex PCR. The profile covers some 150,000 clones, with about 70% appearing a single time and around 3.7% taken by the ten largest. General study points: Beyond CMV serostatus, there was no information to go on about immune exposure. Data from an earlier analysis indicated that most TCR beta V segments were productive either about 90% or about 30% of the time. Certain sequence variants were highly shared and formed a cluster, and this cluster was likely a sequencing artifact.

Germline CDR1 SGHDT, CDR2 YYEEEE. Trimming removed 1 base at V and 1 base at J, with 11 bases between. The CDR3 sequence is 15 residues long. With respect to this clone: The antigen is unknown.

The TCR sequence derives from a young man in good health and CMV-seronegative. The sample taken for sequencing was PBMCs. V gene TRBV5-6 combines with J gene TRBJ1-1, with D unresolved. The CDR3 spells CASSLYATWNTEAFF. CDR3 coding DNA: TGTGCCAGCAGCTTGTATGCGACATGGAACACTGAAGCTTTCTTT.